Below, 16 T cell receptor beta chains from the same sample are listed, as sequenced in a study of blood T cells in healthy people across ages (dated by TCRdb to about 2015). Library preparation employed 5' RACE. Sequencing was carried out with an Illumina HiSeq 2500. A second about 7 to 11 cycle PCR used a sample-barcoded 5' primer and a J-beta primer mix. Using fastp trimming at Q25 and MiXCR clonotype assembly, TCRdb reanalyzed the public sequencing data and kept in-frame beta chains. Every distinct CDR3 protein forms one entry, paired with its most common genes and DNA. The table for this sample lists about 830,000 distinct CDR3 sequences; 58% of them were counted only once. In total, the top ten clones hold roughly 22% of the sample. Material for sequencing was blood. The receptors were sampled from a man aged 30 to 45 in good health.

The chain combines TRBV12-3 or TRBV12-4 with TRBJ2-3; D unclear. V was clipped by 5 bases and J by 7 bases, with 7 bases between them. This CDR3 is built from 11 residues. The CDR3 here is CASSPDYTQYF. DNA of the CDR3: TGTGCCAGCAGTCCTGACTATACGCAGTATTTT.

DNA for the CDR3: TGTGCCGGCATGCAGGGGAGCACAGATACGCAGTATTTT. This codes for CAGMQGSTDTQYF. The chain carries TRBV7-2 and TRBJ2-3; possible D gene TRBD1, 6 bases. This CDR3 has 13 amino acids. Per the germline V gene, CDR1 is SGHTA and CDR2 is FQGNSA. V shed 11 bases and J shed 0 bases, with 12 bases lying between them.

The V and J genes are TRBV6-5 and TRBJ2-1, with 10 bases matching TRBD2. The CDR3 length is 17 residues. J lost 4 bases, V lost 2 bases, and 8 bases had no gene match. Germline loops: CDR1 MNHEY, CDR2 SVGAGI. The CDR3, as DNA: TGTGCCAGCAGTTACATCCCTCAGACTAGCGGGTACAATGAGCAGTTCTTC. Translating it yields CASSYIPQTSGYNEQFF.

The chain joins TRBV5-1 to TRBJ2-3, with D possibly TRBD2 on 6 matching bases. This CDR3 is 14 amino acids long. V lost 5 bases to trimming and J lost 3 bases, with 13 bases between them. Per germline, CDR1 SGHRS and CDR2 YFSETQ. This CDR3 reads CASRGLAATDTQYF. CDR3 DNA: TGCGCCAGCAGGGGTTTAGCGGCAACAGATACGCAGTATTTT.

V usage is TRBV20-1 and J usage is TRBJ2-5; 8 bases align to TRBD1. The germline CDR1 and CDR2 sequences are DFQATT and SNEGSKA (reference sequence). J was trimmed by 5 bases and V by 2 bases; bases with no gene match: 7. The CDR3 consists of 14 residues. The CDR3 DNA reads as TGCAGTGCTAGATTCGACAGGGGAGTGGAGACCCAGTACTTC. This translates into CSARFDRGVETQYF.

The chain joins TRBV7-2 to TRBJ2-7; TRBD2 might be the D (6 bases). Germline V gene data show CDR1 as SGHTA and CDR2 as FQGNSA. V was pared by 5 bases and J by 4 bases, with 21 bases between. There are 16 residues in the CDR3. In DNA form, the CDR3 reads TGTGCCAGCAGCCTACTGGCGGTGGAGGGAGGTTACGAGCAGTACTTC. It translates to CASSLLAVEGGYEQYF.

The chain employs TRBV7-2 and TRBJ2-3; no definite D call. Germline CDR1 SGHTA, CDR2 FQGNSA. CDR3 size: 18 residues. The V end was cut by 3 bases, the J end by 1 base, with 20 bases between. The DNA for the CDR3 is TGTGCCAGCAGCTTTAAGGCCTCGGATACGTGGGGCACAGATACGCAGTATTTT. Protein sequence: CASSFKASDTWGTDTQYF.

V usage is TRBV4-1 and J usage is TRBJ2-7, with TRBD2 matching over 9 bases. CDR3 length equals 14 residues. Losses at the gene ends were 5 bases for V and 2 bases for J; bases not matched to a gene: 4. The germline V gene has CDR1 MGHRA and CDR2 YSYEKL. CDR3 bases: TGCGCCAGCAGCAGCGGGGGGCTTCCCTACGAGCAGTACTTC. This codes for CASSSGGLPYEQYF.

This chain uses TRBV19 with TRBJ2-1; no definite D call. Trimming left V 10 bases short and J 6 bases short, with 16 bases between. Germline V gives CDR1 LNHDA, CDR2 SQIVND (reference sequence). The length of the CDR3 is 13 residues. The CDR3 region is CATSQVRGNEQFF. CDR3 DNA sequence: TGTGCCACCAGTCAAGTTCGAGGCAATGAGCAGTTCTTC.

The CDR3 DNA is TGTGCCAGCAGTTACTATAGGACAGGGGCGGATTACGAGCAGTTCTTC. It is translated as CASSYYRTGADYEQFF. This chain uses TRBV2 with TRBJ2-1, with 9 nucleotides matching TRBD1. V shed 5 bases and J 10 bases; nucleotides not matched to a gene: 15. CDR1 and CDR2 from the germline V gene are SNHLY and FYNNEI. This CDR3 is 16 amino acids long. Complete variable domain (other parts from reference TRBV2 and TRBJ2-1): EPEVTQTPSHQVTQMGQEVILRCVPISNHLYFYWYRQILGQKVEFLVSFYNNEISEKSEIFDDQFSVERPDGSNFTLKIRSTKLEDSAMYFCASSYYRTGADYEQFFGPGTRLTVL.

V and J are TRBV7-9 and TRBJ2-1, with D possibly TRBD2 on 6 matching bases. Germline V CDR1 and CDR2: SEHNR, FQNEAQ (reference sequence). Trimming took 3 bases from V and 1 from J, leaving 10 bases between them. The CDR3 is 15 residues long. CDR3 region: CASSFREVSYNEQFF. The CDR3 nucleotides are TGTGCCAGCAGCTTCAGGGAGGTTTCCTACAATGAGCAGTTCTTC.

The chain joins TRBV20-1 to TRBJ2-7, with D possibly matching TRBD2 (5 bases). V lost 4 bases, J lost 2 bases, and 12 bases lay in between. Germline loops: CDR1 DFQATT, CDR2 SNEGSKA (reference sequence). The CDR3 runs 13 residues. The CDR3 DNA sequence: TGCAGTGCTAACCATGACGGGACCTACGAGCAGTACTTC. Protein product: CSANHDGTYEQYF.

This clonotype has just a few counts. CDR3 DNA sequence: TGTGCCAGCAGCCAAGGGCCCCCGACTAGCAGGGAGACCCAGTACTTC. Amino acid sequence: CASSQGPPTSRETQYF. The V gene is TRBV3-1, the J gene TRBJ2-5, with 7 positions matching TRBD2. Germline V gene sequence: CDR1 LGHDT, CDR2 YNNKEL (reference sequence). The CDR3 has 16 residues. With V trimmed by 1 base and J by 5 bases, 10 bases remained unmatched.

V gene TRBV20-1 combines with J gene TRBJ2-7, with TRBD2 as a possible D gene (6 bases). V lost 2 bases and J 3 bases, leaving 14 bases between the germline ends. The CDR3 is 14 residues long. CDR1 is DFQATT, CDR2 SNEGSKA, per germline (reference sequence). The DNA of the CDR3 is TGCAGTGCTAGATGGGGACTGGCCCTCTACGAGCAGTACTTC. It is translated as CSARWGLALYEQYF.

The chain has TRBV12-3 or TRBV12-4 and TRBJ2-3, with TRBD1 identical over 7 bases. J lost 4 bases, V lost 3 bases, and 7 bases had no gene match. This CDR3 has 15 residues. Written as DNA, the CDR3 is TGTGCCAGCAGTTTCCTGGACAGGCAGTCAGATACGCAGTATTTT. Residues: CASSFLDRQSDTQYF.

This clonotype was counted a few times. The gene calls are TRBV7-9 and TRBJ2-7; weak D call: TRBD1 (6 bases). V dropped 7 bases and J dropped 4 bases, with 14 bases sitting between them. The germline gives CDR1 SEHNR, CDR2 FQNEAQ (reference sequence). CDR3 size: 13 residues. CDR3 DNA sequence: TGTGCCAGCACTCCAGGGGCGAGATACGAGCAGTACTTC. This encodes CASTPGARYEQYF.